A selection of T cell receptor beta chains follows, all from one sample in a study of neurological immune-mediated disorders. TCRdb independently ran MiXCR on the 5' RACE reads; one entry per CDR3 protein. The repertoire holds tens of thousands of distinct CDR3 sequences, with 7.5% to 9.5% as singletons. Sequenced sample: PBMCs. Receptors originate from a woman aged 35 to 49 in good health. Each CDR3 is given with its conserved first and last residue. Each record gives: CDR3 length, V gene, CDR3 protein.

15 | TRBV6-2/TRBV6-3 | CASSYSMVAKNIQYF
15 | TRBV10-3 | CAISKSGAQNQPQHF
15 | TRBV20-1 | CSARVEQGAPNEQFF
18 | TRBV7-2 | CASSRQRGSLNSYNEQFF
14 | TRBV3-1 | CASSYGQGNGELFF
16 | TRBV20-1 | CSARRLAGVGTGELFF
12 | TRBV10-2 | CASQGNWETQYF
16 | TRBV24-1 | CATSDSAGGSYNEQFF
13 | TRBV6-5 | CASSFRLTDTQYF
14 | TRBV12-3/TRBV12-4 | CASSTGQGSQPQHF
12 | TRBV7-8 | CASSFGGAEAFF
11 | TRBV25-1 | CASSDWNEQFF
13 | TRBV29-1 | CSVVGELYYGYTF
15 | TRBV5-1 | CASSLEGTEDNEQFF
14 | TRBV29-1 | CSVGSPGAGETQYF
15 | TRBV12-3/TRBV12-4 | CASSSGTGFLYTQYF
15 | TRBV18 | CASSLTPGTSGLIYF
16 | TRBV4-3 | CASSQDLAGGGETQYF